This TCR beta chain emerged from a study of T cell responses to AZD1222 COVID-19 vaccine. Study in general: Researchers grouped second doses given at about 4 or about 12 weeks into one pool. General study findings and limits: Nearly half of spike-specific TCRs reportedly target variant regions that are unmutated in the B.1.351 and B.1.1.7 variants.

Details on this clone: Its antigen is not known.

From germline, CDR1 is SGHVS and CDR2 FNYEAQ. V shed 3 bases and J 6 bases; nucleotides not matched to a gene: 6. The CDR3 covers 15 residues. The assay was immunoSEQ multiplex PCR, and TCRdb's table has in-frame clones only and misses some. Among just over 70,000 clones listed, around 85% were seen once. This TCR was sampled from an adult in good health. The chain links TRBV7-6 to TRBJ2-1; 9 bases line up with TRBD1. The material sequenced was peripheral blood, taken on day 0 of AZD1222 vaccination. This CDR3 reads CASSLFSTGGNEQFF. The DNA for the CDR3 is TGTGCCAGCAGCTTGTTTTCGACAGGGGGCAATGAGCAGTTCTTC.